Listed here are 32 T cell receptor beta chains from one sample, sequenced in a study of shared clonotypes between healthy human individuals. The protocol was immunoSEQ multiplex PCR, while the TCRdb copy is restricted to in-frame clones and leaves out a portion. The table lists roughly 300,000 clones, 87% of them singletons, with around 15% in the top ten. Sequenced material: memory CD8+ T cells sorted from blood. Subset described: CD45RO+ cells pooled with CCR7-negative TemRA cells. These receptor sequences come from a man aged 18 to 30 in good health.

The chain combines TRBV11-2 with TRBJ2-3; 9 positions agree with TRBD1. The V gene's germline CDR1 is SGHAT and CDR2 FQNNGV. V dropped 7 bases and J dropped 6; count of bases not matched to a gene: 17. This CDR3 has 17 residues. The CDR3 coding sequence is TGTGCCAGCACCCACAGGGGGCTAGCGCCTGAAGGCGATACGCAGTATTTT. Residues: CASTHRGLAPEGDTQYF.

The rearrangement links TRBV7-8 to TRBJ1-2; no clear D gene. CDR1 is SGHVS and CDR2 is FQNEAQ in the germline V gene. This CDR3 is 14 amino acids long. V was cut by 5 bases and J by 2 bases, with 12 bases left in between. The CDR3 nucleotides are TGTGCCAGCAGCCAAACGCGGAGGAACTATGGCTACACCTTC. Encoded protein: CASSQTRRNYGYTF. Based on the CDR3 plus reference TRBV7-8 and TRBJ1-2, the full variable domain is GAGVSQSPRYKVAKRGQDVALRCDPISGHVSLFWYQQALGQGPEFLTYFQNEAQLDKSGLPSDRFFAERPEGSVSTLKIQRTQQEDSAVYLCASSQTRRNYGYTFGSGTRLTVV.

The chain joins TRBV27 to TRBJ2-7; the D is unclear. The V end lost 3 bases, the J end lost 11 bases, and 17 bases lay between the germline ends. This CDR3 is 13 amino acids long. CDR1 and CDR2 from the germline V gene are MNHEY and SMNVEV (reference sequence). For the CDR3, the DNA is TGTGCCAGCAGTTTGGGTGGACGCGCCCCTGAGTACTTC. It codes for CASSLGGRAPEYF.

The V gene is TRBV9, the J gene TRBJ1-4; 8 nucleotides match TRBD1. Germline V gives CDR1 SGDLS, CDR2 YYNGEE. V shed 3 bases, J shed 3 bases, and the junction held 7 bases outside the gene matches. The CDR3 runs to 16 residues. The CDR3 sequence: CASSGFSGGSNEKLFF. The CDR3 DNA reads TGTGCCAGCAGCGGTTTCTCAGGGGGCTCTAATGAAAAACTGTTTTTT.

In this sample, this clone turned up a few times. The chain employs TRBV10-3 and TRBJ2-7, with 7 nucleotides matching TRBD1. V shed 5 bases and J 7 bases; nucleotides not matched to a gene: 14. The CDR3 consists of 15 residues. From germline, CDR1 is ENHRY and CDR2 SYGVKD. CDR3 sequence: CAISLPTGKFSEQYF. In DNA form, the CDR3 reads TGTGCCATCAGTCTGCCGACAGGGAAATTTTCTGAGCAGTACTTC.

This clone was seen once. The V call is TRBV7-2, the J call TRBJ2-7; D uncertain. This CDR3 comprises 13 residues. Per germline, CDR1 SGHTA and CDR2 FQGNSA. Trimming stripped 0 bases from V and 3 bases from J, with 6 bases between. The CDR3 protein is CASSLATFYEQYF. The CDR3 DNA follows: TGTGCCAGCAGCTTAGCCACATTCTACGAGCAGTACTTC.

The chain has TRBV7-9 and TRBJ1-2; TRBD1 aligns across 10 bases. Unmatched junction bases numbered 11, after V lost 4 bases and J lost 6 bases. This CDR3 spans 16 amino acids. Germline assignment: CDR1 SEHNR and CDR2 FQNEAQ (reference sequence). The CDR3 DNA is TGTGCCAGCAGCTCACTCCGGTCGGGACAGGGGAATGGCTACACCTTC. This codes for CASSSLRSGQGNGYTF.

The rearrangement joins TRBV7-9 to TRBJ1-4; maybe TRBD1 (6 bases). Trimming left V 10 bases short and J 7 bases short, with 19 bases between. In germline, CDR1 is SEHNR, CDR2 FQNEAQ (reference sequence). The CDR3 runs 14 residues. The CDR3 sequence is CATHEWGRSEKLFF. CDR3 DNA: TGTGCCACCCACGAGTGGGGGCGCAGTGAAAAACTGTTTTTT.

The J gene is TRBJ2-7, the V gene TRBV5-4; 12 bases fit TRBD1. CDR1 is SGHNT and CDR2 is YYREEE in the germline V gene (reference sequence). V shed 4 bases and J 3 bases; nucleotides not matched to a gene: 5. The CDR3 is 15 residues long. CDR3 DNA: TGTGCCAGCAGCGCCGGGACAGGGGGCTTCTACGAGCAGTACTTC. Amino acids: CASSAGTGGFYEQYF.

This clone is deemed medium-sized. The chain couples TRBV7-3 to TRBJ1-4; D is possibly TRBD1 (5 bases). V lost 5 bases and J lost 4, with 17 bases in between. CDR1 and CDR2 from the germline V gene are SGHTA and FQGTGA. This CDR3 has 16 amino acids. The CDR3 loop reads CASSPGGEGGNEKLFF. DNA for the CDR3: TGTGCCAGCAGCCCCGGAGGGGAGGGCGGTAATGAAAAACTGTTTTTT.

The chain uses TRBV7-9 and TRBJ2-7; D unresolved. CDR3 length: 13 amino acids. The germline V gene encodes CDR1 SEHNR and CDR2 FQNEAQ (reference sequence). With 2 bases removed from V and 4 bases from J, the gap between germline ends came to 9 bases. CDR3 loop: CASSLPLSYEQYF. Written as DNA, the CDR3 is TGTGCCAGCAGCTTACCCCTATCGTACGAGCAGTACTTC.

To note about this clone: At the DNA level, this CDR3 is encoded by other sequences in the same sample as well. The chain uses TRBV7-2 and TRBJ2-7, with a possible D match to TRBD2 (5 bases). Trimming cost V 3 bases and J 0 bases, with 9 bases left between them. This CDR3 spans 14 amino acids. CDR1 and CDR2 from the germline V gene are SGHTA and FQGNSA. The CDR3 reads CASSFAGGSYEQYF. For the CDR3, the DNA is TGTGCCAGCAGCTTCGCGGGCGGCTCCTACGAGCAGTACTTC.

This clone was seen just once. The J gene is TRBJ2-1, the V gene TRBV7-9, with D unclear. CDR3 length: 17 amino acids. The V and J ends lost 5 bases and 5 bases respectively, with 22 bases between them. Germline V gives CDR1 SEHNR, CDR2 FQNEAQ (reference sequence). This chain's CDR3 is CASSPIRVGYLDNEQFF. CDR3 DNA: TGTGCCAGCAGCCCCATCCGAGTTGGTTATTTGGACAATGAGCAGTTCTTC.

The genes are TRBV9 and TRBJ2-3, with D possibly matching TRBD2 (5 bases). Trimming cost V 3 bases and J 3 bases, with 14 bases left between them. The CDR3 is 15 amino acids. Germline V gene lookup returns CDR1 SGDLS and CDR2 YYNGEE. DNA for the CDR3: TGTGCCAGCAGCGCCGGGGTTCTAGGGACAGATACGCAGTATTTT. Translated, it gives CASSAGVLGTDTQYF.

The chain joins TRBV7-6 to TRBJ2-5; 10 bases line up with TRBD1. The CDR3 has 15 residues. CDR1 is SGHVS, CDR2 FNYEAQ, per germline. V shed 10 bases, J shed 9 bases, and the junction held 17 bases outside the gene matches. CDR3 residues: CAIVSGTGEGRAQYF. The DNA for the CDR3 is TGTGCCATTGTTTCCGGGACAGGGGAGGGGAGGGCCCAGTACTTC.

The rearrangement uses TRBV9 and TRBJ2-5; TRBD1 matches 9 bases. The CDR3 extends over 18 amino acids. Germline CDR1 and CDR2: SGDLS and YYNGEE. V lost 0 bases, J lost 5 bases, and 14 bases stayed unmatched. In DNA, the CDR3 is TGTGCCAGCAGCGTAGCTGGGAAGTACAGGGGGCTAGCGGAGACCCAGTACTTC. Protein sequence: CASSVAGKYRGLAETQYF.

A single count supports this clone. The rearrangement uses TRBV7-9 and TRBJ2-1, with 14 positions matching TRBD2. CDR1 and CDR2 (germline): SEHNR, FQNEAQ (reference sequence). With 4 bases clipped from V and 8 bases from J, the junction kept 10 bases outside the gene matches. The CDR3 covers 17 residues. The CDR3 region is CASSYLGTSGSEDEQFF. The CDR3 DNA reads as TGTGCCAGCAGCTACCTTGGGACTAGCGGGAGCGAAGATGAGCAGTTCTTC.

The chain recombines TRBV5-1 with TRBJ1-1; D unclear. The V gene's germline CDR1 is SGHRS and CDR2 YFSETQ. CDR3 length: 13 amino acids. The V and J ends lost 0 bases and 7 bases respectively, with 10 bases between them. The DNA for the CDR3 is TGCGCCAGCAGCTTGGACGTTCGGAATGAAGCTTTCTTT. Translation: CASSLDVRNEAFF.

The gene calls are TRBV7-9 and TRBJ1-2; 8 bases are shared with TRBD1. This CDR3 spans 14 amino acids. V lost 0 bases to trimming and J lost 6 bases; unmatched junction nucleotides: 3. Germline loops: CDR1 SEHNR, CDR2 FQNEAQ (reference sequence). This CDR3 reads CASSLADRGHGYTF. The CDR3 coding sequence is TGTGCCAGCAGCTTAGCAGACAGGGGACATGGCTACACCTTC.

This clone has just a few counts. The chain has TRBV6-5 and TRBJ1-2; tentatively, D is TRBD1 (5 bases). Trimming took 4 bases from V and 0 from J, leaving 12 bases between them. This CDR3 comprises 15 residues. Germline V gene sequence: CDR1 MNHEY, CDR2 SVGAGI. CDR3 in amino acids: CASSSQGGANYGYTF. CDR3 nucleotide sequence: TGTGCCAGCAGTTCCCAGGGAGGGGCTAACTATGGCTACACCTTC.

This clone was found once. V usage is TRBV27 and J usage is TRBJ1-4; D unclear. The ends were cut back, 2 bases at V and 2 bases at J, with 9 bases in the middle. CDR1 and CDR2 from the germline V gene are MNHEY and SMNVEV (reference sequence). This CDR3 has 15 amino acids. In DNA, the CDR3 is TGTGCCAGCAGTTTAGGAGCGGCGACTAATGAAAAACTGTTTTTT. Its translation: CASSLGAATNEKLFF.

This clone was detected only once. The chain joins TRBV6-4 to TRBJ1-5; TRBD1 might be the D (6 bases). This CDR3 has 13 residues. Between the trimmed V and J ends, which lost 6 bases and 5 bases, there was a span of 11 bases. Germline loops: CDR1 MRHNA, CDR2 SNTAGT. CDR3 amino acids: CASRDSRDQPQHF. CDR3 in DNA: TGTGCCAGCAGGGACAGTCGAGATCAGCCCCAGCATTTT.

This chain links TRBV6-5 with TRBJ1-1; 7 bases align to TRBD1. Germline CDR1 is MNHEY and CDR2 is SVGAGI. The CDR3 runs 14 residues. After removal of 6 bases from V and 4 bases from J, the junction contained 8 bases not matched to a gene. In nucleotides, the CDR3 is TGTGCCAGCAGCCCCCGCGCAGGGGGCACTGAAGCTTTCTTT. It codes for CASSPRAGGTEAFF.

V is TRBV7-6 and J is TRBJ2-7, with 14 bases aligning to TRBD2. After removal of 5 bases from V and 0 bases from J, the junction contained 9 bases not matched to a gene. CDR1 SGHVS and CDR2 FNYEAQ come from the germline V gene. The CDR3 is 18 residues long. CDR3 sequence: CASSPGLAGASSSYEQYF. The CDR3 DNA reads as TGTGCCAGCAGCCCGGGACTAGCGGGGGCGTCGAGCTCCTACGAGCAGTACTTC.

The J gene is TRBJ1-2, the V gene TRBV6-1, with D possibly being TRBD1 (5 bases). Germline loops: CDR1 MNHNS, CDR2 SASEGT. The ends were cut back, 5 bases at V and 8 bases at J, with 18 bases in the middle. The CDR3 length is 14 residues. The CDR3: CASSSYWAGTGYTF. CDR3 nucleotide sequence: TGTGCCAGCAGTTCGTATTGGGCAGGGACGGGCTACACCTTC.

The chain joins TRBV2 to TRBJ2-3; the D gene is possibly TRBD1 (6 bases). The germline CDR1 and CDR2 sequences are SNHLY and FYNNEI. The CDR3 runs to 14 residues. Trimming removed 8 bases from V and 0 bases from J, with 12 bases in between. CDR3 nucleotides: TGTGCCAGCCGGGACATTTCTAGCACAGATACGCAGTATTTT. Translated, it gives CASRDISSTDTQYF.

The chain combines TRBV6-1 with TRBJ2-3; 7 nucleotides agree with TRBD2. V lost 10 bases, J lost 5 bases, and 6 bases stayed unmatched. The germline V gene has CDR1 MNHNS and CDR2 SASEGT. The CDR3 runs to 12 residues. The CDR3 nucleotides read TGTGCCACGGCGGGGGAAGTAGATACGCAGTATTTT. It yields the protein CATAGEVDTQYF.

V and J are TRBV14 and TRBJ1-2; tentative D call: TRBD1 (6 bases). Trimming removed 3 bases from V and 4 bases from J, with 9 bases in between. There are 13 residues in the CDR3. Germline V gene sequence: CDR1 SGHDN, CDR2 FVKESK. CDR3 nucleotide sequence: TGTGCCAGCAGCCACGGGACATCCTATGGCTACACCTTC. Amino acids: CASSHGTSYGYTF.

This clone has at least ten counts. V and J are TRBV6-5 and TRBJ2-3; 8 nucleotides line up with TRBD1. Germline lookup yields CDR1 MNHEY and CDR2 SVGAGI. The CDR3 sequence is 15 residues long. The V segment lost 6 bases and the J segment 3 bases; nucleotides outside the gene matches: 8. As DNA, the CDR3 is TGTGCCAGCAGACGCAGGGGGCAGGTAACAGATACGCAGTATTTT. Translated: CASRRRGQVTDTQYF.

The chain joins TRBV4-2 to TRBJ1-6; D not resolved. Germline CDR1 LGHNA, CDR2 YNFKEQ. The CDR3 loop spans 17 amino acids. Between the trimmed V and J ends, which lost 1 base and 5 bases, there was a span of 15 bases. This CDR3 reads CASSQVFWQLNNSPLHF. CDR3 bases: TGTGCCAGCAGCCAAGTATTTTGGCAGCTTAATAATTCACCCCTCCACTTT.

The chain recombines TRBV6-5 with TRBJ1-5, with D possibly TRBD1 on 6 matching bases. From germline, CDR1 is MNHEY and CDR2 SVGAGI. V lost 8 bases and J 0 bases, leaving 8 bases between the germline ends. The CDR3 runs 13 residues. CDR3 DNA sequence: TGTGCCAGCGGACAGAGTAGCAATCAGCCCCAGCATTTT. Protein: CASGQSSNQPQHF.

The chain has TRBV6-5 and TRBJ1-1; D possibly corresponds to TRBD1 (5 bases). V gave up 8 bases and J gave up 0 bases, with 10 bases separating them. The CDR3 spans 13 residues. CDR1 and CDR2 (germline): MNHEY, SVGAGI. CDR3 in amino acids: CASVGEVNTEAFF. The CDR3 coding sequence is TGTGCCAGCGTGGGGGAGGTGAACACTGAAGCTTTCTTT.